This entry lists 25 T cell receptor beta chains sequenced from one sample in a study of T cell changes during pregnancy in multiple sclerosis. The protocol was immunoSEQ multiplex PCR, while the TCRdb copy is restricted to in-frame clones and leaves out a portion. This table holds some 120,000 clones, approximately 93% found once. The material was peripheral blood, obtained before pregnancy. The receptor set was obtained from a female donor with multiple sclerosis, enrolled in a pregnancy study.

The chain joins TRBV5-1 to TRBJ1-1; D is undetermined. The V end was cut by 7 bases, the J end by 2 bases, with 12 bases between. Germline values: CDR1 SGHRS, CDR2 YFSETQ. The CDR3 is 13 residues long. The CDR3 DNA reads as TGCGCCAGCGCCAGAGAGGTCAACACTGAAGCTTTCTTT. This gives the protein CASAREVNTEAFF.

This chain joins TRBV30 and TRBJ1-1; D unresolved. Trimming pared 1 base from V and 3 bases from J, leaving 6 bases between. The CDR3 totals 12 residues. Germline assignment: CDR1 GTSNPN and CDR2 SVGIG (reference sequence). The CDR3 region has the DNA TGTGCCTGGAGTGGTCCATACACTGAAGCTTTCTTT. Translated: CAWSGPYTEAFF. Complete variable domain (other parts from reference TRBV30 and TRBJ1-1): SQTIHQWPATLVQPVGSPLSLECTVEGTSNPNLYWYRQAAGRGLQLLFYSVGIGQISSEVPQNLSASRPQDRQFILSSKKLLLSDSGFYLCAWSGPYTEAFFGQGTRLTVV.

The CDR3 DNA sequence: TGTGCCAGCAGTTTTGGCCAAAGCAATCAGCCCCAGCATTTT. This gives the protein CASSFGQSNQPQHF. The V and J genes are TRBV27 and TRBJ1-5; D not certain. Germline V lookup: CDR1 MNHEY, CDR2 SMNVEV (reference sequence). The CDR3 runs 14 residues. V shed 3 bases and J shed 1 base, with 7 bases lying between them.

The chain uses TRBV19 and TRBJ2-5, with 10 nucleotides matching TRBD2. Trimming removed 4 bases from V and 3 bases from J; junction bases left unmatched: 8. The CDR3 loop spans 16 amino acids. Germline V gene lookup returns CDR1 LNHDA and CDR2 SQIVND (reference sequence). The CDR3 protein is CASSKPSGSREETQYF. DNA for the CDR3: TGTGCCAGTAGTAAGCCTAGCGGGAGTCGTGAAGAGACCCAGTACTTC.

For the CDR3, the DNA is TGTGCCAGCAGCTCCCCATTGCTAACCCATGGCTACACCTTC. The encoded protein is CASSSPLLTHGYTF. The J gene is TRBJ1-2, the V gene TRBV5-4; D is undetermined. Trimming stripped 3 bases from V and 6 bases from J, with 15 bases between. Germline values: CDR1 SGHNT, CDR2 YYREEE (reference sequence). The CDR3 is made up of 14 amino acids.

The chain couples TRBV28 to TRBJ1-5, with a weak D call TRBD1 (6 bases). This CDR3 has 15 residues. Germline V gives CDR1 MDHEN, CDR2 SYDVKM. V dropped 5 bases and J dropped 4 bases, with 15 bases sitting between them. The CDR3 loop is CASSPSLQGNQPQHF. CDR3 DNA: TGTGCCAGCAGTCCCTCTTTACAGGGTAATCAGCCCCAGCATTTT.

Regarding this clone: A junction boundary mismatches the germline segment, possibly from a read error. The V gene is TRBV29-1, the J gene TRBJ2-2; 7 bases agree with TRBD2. Looked up from germline, CDR1 is SQVTM and CDR2 is ANQGSEA. This CDR3 spans 14 amino acids. The CDR3 DNA reads as TGCAGCGTGCTCCTGGGACTACACACCGGGGAGCTGGTTTTT. It codes for CSVLLGLHTGELVF.

V and J are TRBV9 and TRBJ1-1; D call uncertain. This CDR3 spans 14 amino acids. Germline lookup yields CDR1 SGDLS and CDR2 YYNGEE. Trimming took 0 bases from V and 1 from J, leaving 7 bases between them. This chain's CDR3 is CASSVAPGNTEAFF. The DNA for the CDR3 is TGTGCCAGCAGCGTAGCACCGGGGAACACTGAAGCTTTCTTT. The variable domain in full, completed from reference TRBV9 and TRBJ1-1, reads DSGVTQTPKHLITATGQRVTLRCSPRSGDLSVYWYQQSLDQGLQFLIQYYNGEERAKGNILERFSAQQFPDLHSELNLSSLELGDSALYFCASSVAPGNTEAFFGQGTRLTVV.

A single count supports this clone. V gene TRBV18 combines with J gene TRBJ1-1; 7 bases map to TRBD1. The ends lost 2 bases at V and 7 bases at J; junction bases unmatched: 10. The CDR3 is 15 amino acids. Germline V CDR1 and CDR2: KGHSH, LQKENI. The CDR3 spells CASSPIVGGGFEAFF. CDR3 sequence (DNA): TGTGCCAGCTCACCAATCGTAGGGGGCGGGTTTGAAGCTTTCTTT.

The V call is TRBV9, the J call TRBJ2-3, with 12 bases aligning to TRBD2. Germline loops: CDR1 SGDLS, CDR2 YYNGEE. The CDR3 loop spans 18 amino acids. The V gene end was trimmed by 2 bases and the J gene end by 6 bases; junction bases not matched to a gene: 13. The CDR3 DNA is TGTGCCAGCAGCGTGGCGCTAGCGGGAGGGCCGTTGGGTGATACGCAGTATTTT. It encodes CASSVALAGGPLGDTQYF. Combining the CDR3 with reference TRBV9 and TRBJ2-3 gives the whole variable domain DSGVTQTPKHLITATGQRVTLRCSPRSGDLSVYWYQQSLDQGLQFLIQYYNGEERAKGNILERFSAQQFPDLHSELNLSSLELGDSALYFCASSVALAGGPLGDTQYFGPGTRLTVL.

This chain joins TRBV2 and TRBJ1-1, with D perhaps matching TRBD1 (5 bases). Trimming left V 7 bases short and J 2 bases short, with 17 bases between. Germline V gene sequence: CDR1 SNHLY, CDR2 FYNNEI. The CDR3 spans 15 residues. CDR3 loop: CASTQFVRGNTEAFF. The CDR3 DNA follows: TGTGCCAGCACCCAGTTCGTTAGGGGAAACACTGAAGCTTTCTTT.

V is TRBV28 and J is TRBJ2-4; TRBD2 is a possible D gene (5 bases). Trimming left V 4 bases short and J 4 bases short, with 11 bases between. The CDR3 is 14 amino acids. Germline CDR1 and CDR2: MDHEN and SYDVKM. In nucleotides, the CDR3 is TGTGCCAGCAGTTGGCGGACTGCAAAAAACATTCAGTACTTC. Amino acid sequence: CASSWRTAKNIQYF.

This rearrangement joins TRBV6-1 to TRBJ2-1; TRBD2 agrees at 10 bases. Germline V gene lookup returns CDR1 MNHNS and CDR2 SASEGT. The CDR3 covers 15 residues. Losses at the gene ends were 6 bases for V and 8 bases for J; bases not matched to a gene: 10. The CDR3: CASREVAGGPDEQFF. For the CDR3, the DNA is TGTGCCAGCAGAGAGGTAGCGGGAGGACCGGATGAGCAGTTCTTC.

The J gene is TRBJ1-1, the V gene TRBV27, with 9 bases identical to TRBD1. In germline, CDR1 is MNHEY, CDR2 SMNVEV (reference sequence). After removal of 1 base from V and 8 bases from J, the junction contained 5 bases not matched to a gene. This CDR3 contains 14 residues. The CDR3 sequence is CASSLYRGQGEAFF. The DNA for the CDR3 is TGTGCCAGCAGTTTATATCGGGGACAGGGAGAAGCTTTCTTT.

V and J are TRBV5-6 and TRBJ2-1; 11 nucleotides line up with TRBD2. The CDR3 spans 15 residues. The germline V gene encodes CDR1 SGHDT and CDR2 YYEEEE. V shed 4 bases, J shed 5 bases, and the junction held 5 bases outside the gene matches. The CDR3, as DNA: TGTGCCAGCAGCCCGGGGACTAGCGGCGACAATGAGCAGTTCTTC. It yields the protein CASSPGTSGDNEQFF.

The gene calls are TRBV6-6 and TRBJ2-7; the D gene is possibly TRBD1 (6 bases). Germline CDR1 reads MNHNY; CDR2 reads SVGAGI (reference sequence). V dropped 9 bases and J dropped 5 bases, with 20 bases sitting between them. The CDR3 length is 14 residues. The CDR3 sequence: CASQRSQGNHEQYF. For the CDR3, the DNA is TGTGCCAGTCAGCGGTCACAGGGTAACCACGAGCAGTACTTC.

The rearrangement joins TRBV6-5 to TRBJ2-1, with no clear D. Trimming shortened V by 7 bases and J by 2 bases, and 3 bases separated the two germline ends. Germline V CDR1 and CDR2: MNHEY, SVGAGI. CDR3 length: 11 amino acids. This CDR3 reads CASTAYNEQFF. For the CDR3, the DNA is TGTGCCAGCACGGCCTACAATGAGCAGTTCTTC.

V gene TRBV10-3 combines with J gene TRBJ2-7; TRBD2 agrees at 10 bases. With 4 bases clipped from V and 4 bases from J, the junction kept 13 bases outside the gene matches. The CDR3 extends over 17 amino acids. CDR1 and CDR2 (germline): ENHRY, SYGVKD. The CDR3: CAISGAGGLLGGYEQYF. In DNA form, the CDR3 reads TGTGCCATCAGTGGAGCGGGAGGGCTCCTCGGCGGTTACGAGCAGTACTTC.

This sequence joins TRBV18 and TRBJ1-1; 10 bases map to TRBD1. V was pared by 4 bases and J by 4 bases, with 12 bases of the junction left unmatched. Germline-derived CDR1 and CDR2 are KGHSH and LQKENI. CDR3 size: 17 residues. For the CDR3, the DNA is TGTGCCAGCTCACTTACTAATCCGGGACAGGGGACCACTGAAGCTTTCTTT. Translation gives CASSLTNPGQGTTEAFF.

This clone was found a few times. V gene TRBV19 combines with J gene TRBJ1-6; TRBD1 matches at 7 bases. V was pared by 5 bases and J by 7 bases, with 11 bases of the junction left unmatched. The CDR3 is 16 residues long. The germline gives CDR1 LNHDA, CDR2 SQIVND (reference sequence). CDR3 region: CASSPATGLYNSPLHF. In DNA form, the CDR3 reads TGTGCCAGTAGTCCTGCGACAGGGCTGTACAATTCACCCCTCCACTTT.

The chain is built from TRBV5-1 and TRBJ2-3, with TRBD2 identical over 11 bases. The germline gives CDR1 SGHRS, CDR2 YFSETQ. This CDR3 is 16 amino acids long. With V trimmed by 2 bases and J by 3 bases, 5 bases remained unmatched. The CDR3 nucleotides read TGCGCCAGCAGCTTTAGCGGGGGGGCTCGGACAGATACGCAGTATTTT. It is translated as CASSFSGGARTDTQYF. The entire variable domain, with the rest obtained from reference TRBV5-1 and TRBJ2-3, is as follows: KAGVTQTPRYLIKTRGQQVTLSCSPISGHRSVSWYQQTPGQGLQFLFEYFSETQRNKGNFPGRFSGRQFSNSRSEMNVSTLELGDSALYLCASSFSGGARTDTQYFGPGTRLTVL.

The chain employs TRBV19 and TRBJ1-5; 8 nucleotides agree with TRBD1. V was pared by 3 bases and J by 2 bases, with 3 bases of the junction left unmatched. Germline V CDR1 and CDR2: LNHDA, SQIVND (reference sequence). The CDR3 sequence is 15 residues long. This chain's CDR3 is CASSIVTGGNQPQHF. The CDR3 nucleotides are TGTGCCAGTAGTATCGTGACAGGGGGCAATCAGCCCCAGCATTTT.

The rearrangement uses TRBV11-3 and TRBJ2-3, with 7 bases aligning to TRBD1. Germline-derived CDR1 and CDR2 are SGHNT and YENEEA. The junction had 5 bases not matched to a gene; V was cut back by 5 bases and J by 6 bases. The CDR3 length is 13 residues. The CDR3 spells CASSGQQGDTQYF. The CDR3 nucleotides read TGTGCCAGCAGCGGTCAACAGGGGGATACGCAGTATTTT.

The chain links TRBV11-2 to TRBJ2-7, with D maybe TRBD1 (5 bases). Trimming removed 1 base at V and 2 bases at J, with 12 bases between. Per the germline V gene, CDR1 is SGHAT and CDR2 is FQNNGV. This CDR3 comprises 15 residues. This CDR3 is CASSLVSRAPYEQYF. The CDR3 nucleotides are TGTGCCAGCAGCTTAGTGTCCAGGGCGCCCTACGAGCAGTACTTC.

V gene TRBV10-3 combines with J gene TRBJ1-1, with D hard to call. This CDR3 region has 11 residues. Germline V gene sequence: CDR1 ENHRY, CDR2 SYGVKD. Trimming took 4 bases from V and 5 from J, leaving 5 bases between them. Written as DNA, the CDR3 is TGTGCCATCAGTGGAGGGACTGAAGCTTTCTTT. This codes for CAISGGTEAFF.